This TCR beta chain is from a study of response to subunit inactivated influenza vaccine. Whole-study results and caveats: Authors suggested that a seasonal influenza vaccination recruits few new T cells each time.

TCRdb itself ran the RT-PCR reads through MiXCR, one entry per CDR3 protein. Of around 760,000 distinct CDR3 sequences in the sample, 11% to 15% were seen once. CDR3 length equals 12 residues. The V and J ends lost 1 base and 7 bases respectively, with 5 bases between them. Germline CDR1 reads DFQATT; CDR2 reads SNEGSKA (reference sequence). Many counts were recorded for this clonotype. No antigen is known for it. The sample consisted of PBMCs from blood, taken approximately 15 days before vaccination. The rearrangement joins TRBV20-1 to TRBJ1-6; D may be TRBD1 (5 bases). This TCR came from a man aged 50 or older who received an inactivated influenza vaccine. This CDR3 is CSARAGNSPLHF. CDR3 bases: TGCAGTGCTAGAGCAGGGAATTCACCCCTCCACTTT.